This is a list of T cell receptor beta chains from one sample in a study of blood T cell repertoires in COVID-19. The data were produced by immunoSEQ multiplex PCR, yet TCRdb's version contains in-frame clones alone and is incomplete. Among approximately 330,000 clones listed, 90% were seen once. The source material was peripheral blood. The receptors shown here come from a woman aged 35 to 49 with COVID-19, enrolled during active disease. CDR3s include the opening cysteine and the closing phenylalanine or tryptophan. Each record gives: J gene, clone size, V gene, CDR3 length, D gene, CDR3 DNA, CDR3 protein. The D gene is left open where the match is weak. Some rows mark clone size as missing; the rest say once, few, many or name a class of expanded clone.

TRBJ2-7,-,TRBV5-6,15,-,TGTGCCAGCAGCCGATCCGGACAGTATAAGGGCGAGCAGTACTTC,CASSRSGQYKGEQYF
TRBJ2-5,-,TRBV19,14,-,TGTGCCGTTAAGACGGGAAGTAACCAAGAGACCCAGTACTTC,CAVKTGSNQETQYF
TRBJ2-5,-,TRBV7-2,15,-,TGTGCCAGCAGCTTAATGAGGCGGCCCCAAGAGACCCAGTACTTC,CASSLMRRPQETQYF
TRBJ1-2,-,TRBV5-1,12,-,TGCGCCAGCACCGACACTAACTATGGCTACACCTTC,CASTDTNYGYTF
TRBJ2-7,-,TRBV7-2,16,TRBD2,TGTGCCAGCAGCTCCTACCCTACTAGCGGGAGCTACGAGCAGTACTTC,CASSSYPTSGSYEQYF
TRBJ2-3,once,TRBV6-1,13,-,TGTGCCAGCAGTGAACCTAGCACAGATACGCAGTATTTT,CASSEPSTDTQYF
TRBJ1-2,-,TRBV7-2,17,-,TGTGCCAGCAGCTTTTTGGACGTATACGACAGGCGCTATGGCTACACCTTC,CASSFLDVYDRRYGYTF
TRBJ2-1,-,TRBV28,15,TRBD2,TGTGCCAGCAAGATGACTAGCGGGAGTTTCAATGAGCAGTTCTTC,CASKMTSGSFNEQFF
TRBJ1-6,once,TRBV7-2,16,-,TGTGCCAGCAGCTTAGGACTGTCCTCCTATAATTCACCCCTCCACTTT,CASSLGLSSYNSPLHF
TRBJ1-1,-,TRBV28,16,TRBD1,TGTGCCAGCAGGTCACAACAGGGGAGCATGAACACTGAAGCTTTCTTT,CASRSQQGSMNTEAFF
TRBJ1-4,-,TRBV5-1,14,-,TGCGCCAGCAGCTTCGCAGTTAACAATGAAAAACTGTTTTTT,CASSFAVNNEKLFF
TRBJ1-1,once,TRBV12-3/TRBV12-4,13,-,TGTGCCAGCAGAGGAGACCGGTGGACTGAAGCTTTCTTT,CASRGDRWTEAFF